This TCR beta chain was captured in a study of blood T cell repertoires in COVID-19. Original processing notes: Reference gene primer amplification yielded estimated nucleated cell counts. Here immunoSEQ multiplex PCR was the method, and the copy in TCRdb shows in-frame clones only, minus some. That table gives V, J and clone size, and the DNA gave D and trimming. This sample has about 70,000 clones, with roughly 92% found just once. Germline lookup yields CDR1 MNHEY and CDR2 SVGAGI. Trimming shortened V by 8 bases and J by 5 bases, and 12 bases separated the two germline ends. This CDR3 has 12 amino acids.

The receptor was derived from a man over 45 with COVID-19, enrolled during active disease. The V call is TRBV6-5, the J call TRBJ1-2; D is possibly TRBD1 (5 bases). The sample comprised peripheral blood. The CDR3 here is CASFSPGYGYTF. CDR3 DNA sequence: TGTGCCAGCTTCAGTCCAGGGTATGGCTACACCTTC.